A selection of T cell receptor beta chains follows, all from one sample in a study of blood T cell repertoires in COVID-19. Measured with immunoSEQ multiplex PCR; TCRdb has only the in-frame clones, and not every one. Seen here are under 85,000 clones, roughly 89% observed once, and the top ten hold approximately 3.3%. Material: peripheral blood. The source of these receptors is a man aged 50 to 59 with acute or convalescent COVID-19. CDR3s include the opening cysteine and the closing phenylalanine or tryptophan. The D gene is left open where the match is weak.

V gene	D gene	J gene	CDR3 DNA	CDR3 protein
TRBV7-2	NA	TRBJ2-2	TGTGCCAGCAGCTCTAAAGGGGGGGTTGGCACCGGGGAGCTGTTTTTT	CASSSKGGVGTGELFF
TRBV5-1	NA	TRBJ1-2	TGCGCCAGCAGCCCCTCGTGGGGGCGGGCAGATTCTTCCGGATTCTACACCTTC	CASSPSWGRADSSGFYTF
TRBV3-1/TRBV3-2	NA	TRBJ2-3	TGTGCCAGCAGCTTGCGGGCAGATACGCAGTATTTT	CASSLRADTQYF
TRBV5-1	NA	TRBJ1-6	TGCGCCAGCAGCTTGGGACAGGAGCTGTATTCACCCCTCCACTTT	CASSLGQELYSPLHF
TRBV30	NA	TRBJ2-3	TGTGCCTGGACAGGAAAGGTTACAGATACGCAGTATTTT	CAWTGKVTDTQYF
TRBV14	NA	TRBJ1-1	TGTGCCAGCACCACGACACTTAACACTGAAGCTTTCTTT	CASTTTLNTEAFF
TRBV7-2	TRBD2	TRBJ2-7	TGTGCCAGCAGCTCCCGGACCCCTCAGCAGCGGGGCCTCTCCTACGAGCAGTACTTC	CASSSRTPQQRGLSYEQYF
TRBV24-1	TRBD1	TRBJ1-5	TGTGCCACCAGTGCTGAAGACAGGGTTATGGATCAGCCCCAGCATTTT	CATSAEDRVMDQPQHF
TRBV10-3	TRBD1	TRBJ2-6	TGTGCCATCAGTGAGACAGGGGGAAGCTCTGGGGCCAACGTCCTGACTTTC	CAISETGGSSGANVLTF
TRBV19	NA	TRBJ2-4	TGTGCCAGTACCCCCACAGGGTTCAAAAACATTCAGTACTTC	CASTPTGFKNIQYF
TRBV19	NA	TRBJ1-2	TGTGCCAGTAGTCGGGGGTCCACCGCTAACTATGGCTACACCTTC	CASSRGSTANYGYTF